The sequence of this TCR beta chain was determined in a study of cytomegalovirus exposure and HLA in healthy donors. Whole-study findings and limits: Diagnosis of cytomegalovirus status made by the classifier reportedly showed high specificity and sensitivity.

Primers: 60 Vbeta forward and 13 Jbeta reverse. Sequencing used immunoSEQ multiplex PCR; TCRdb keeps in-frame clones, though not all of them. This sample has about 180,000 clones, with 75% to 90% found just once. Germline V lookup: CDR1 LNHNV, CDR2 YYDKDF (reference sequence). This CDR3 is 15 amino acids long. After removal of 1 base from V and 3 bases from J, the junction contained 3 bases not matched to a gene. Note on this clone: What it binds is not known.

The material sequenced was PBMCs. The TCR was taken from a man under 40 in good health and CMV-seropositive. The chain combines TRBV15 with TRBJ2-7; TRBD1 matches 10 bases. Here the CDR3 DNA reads TGTGCCACCAGCAGAGGGACAGGGGGGAACTACGAGCAGTACTTC. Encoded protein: CATSRGTGGNYEQYF.